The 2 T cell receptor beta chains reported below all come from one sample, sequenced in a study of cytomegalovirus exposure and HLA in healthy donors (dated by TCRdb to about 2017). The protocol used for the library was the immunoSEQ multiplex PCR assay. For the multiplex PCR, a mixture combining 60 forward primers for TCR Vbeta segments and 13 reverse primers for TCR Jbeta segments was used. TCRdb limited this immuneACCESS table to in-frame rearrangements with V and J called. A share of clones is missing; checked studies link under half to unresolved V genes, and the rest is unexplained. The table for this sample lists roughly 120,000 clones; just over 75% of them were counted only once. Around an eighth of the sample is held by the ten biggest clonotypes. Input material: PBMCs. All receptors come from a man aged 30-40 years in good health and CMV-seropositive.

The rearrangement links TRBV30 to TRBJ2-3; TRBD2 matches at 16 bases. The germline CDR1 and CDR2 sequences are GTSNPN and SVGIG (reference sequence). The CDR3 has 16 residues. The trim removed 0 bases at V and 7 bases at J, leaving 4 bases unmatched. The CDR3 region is CAWSVGLAGGQNTQYF. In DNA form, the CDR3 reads TGTGCCTGGAGTGTGGGACTAGCGGGGGGGCAAAATACGCAGTATTTT.

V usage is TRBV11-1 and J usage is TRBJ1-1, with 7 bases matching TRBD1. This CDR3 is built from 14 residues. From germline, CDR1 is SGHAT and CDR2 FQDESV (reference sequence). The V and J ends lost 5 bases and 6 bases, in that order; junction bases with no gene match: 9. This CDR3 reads CASSLTGVGPEAFF. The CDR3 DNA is TGTGCCAGCAGCCTCACAGGGGTTGGGCCTGAAGCTTTCTTT.